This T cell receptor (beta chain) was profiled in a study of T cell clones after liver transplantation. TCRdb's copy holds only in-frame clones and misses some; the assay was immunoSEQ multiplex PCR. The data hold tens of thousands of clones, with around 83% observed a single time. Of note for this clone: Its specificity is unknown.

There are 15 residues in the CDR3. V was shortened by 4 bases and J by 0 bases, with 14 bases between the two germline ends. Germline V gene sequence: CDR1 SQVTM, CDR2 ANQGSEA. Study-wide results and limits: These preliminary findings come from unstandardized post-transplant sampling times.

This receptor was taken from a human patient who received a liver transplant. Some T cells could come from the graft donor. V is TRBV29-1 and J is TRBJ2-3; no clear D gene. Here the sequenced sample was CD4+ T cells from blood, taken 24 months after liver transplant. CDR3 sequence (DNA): TGCAGCGTTGGTGGGCTTCACACTAGCACAGATACGCAGTATTTT. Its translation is CSVGGLHTSTDTQYF.